A single sample gave rise to the 10 T cell receptor beta chains below, sequenced in a study of human T cells and chemical hapten exposure. TCRdb reanalysed the RACE reads using MiXCR and keeps one entry per CDR3 protein. The repertoire holds 60,000 to 80,000 distinct CDR3 sequences, with around 30% as singletons. Time point reported: patch test 1, 2 weeks after DPC sensitization. Documented treatment: therapeutic diphenylcyclopropenone sensitization with weekly scalp DPC. This material consisted of whole blood, taken in connection with sensitization to the hapten diphenylcyclopropenone (DPC). Receptors were obtained from a man aged 40-55 years with alopecia areata. Some clones in this sample may be carry-over from other donors' samples.

This chain uses TRBV6-2 or TRBV6-3 with TRBJ1-5; TRBD1 is a possible D gene (6 bases). The germline CDR1 and CDR2 sequences are MNHEY and SVGEGT. The V end lost 0 bases, the J end lost 3 bases, and 12 bases lay between the germline ends. The length of the CDR3 is 16 residues. CDR3 DNA sequence: TGTGCCAGCAGTTACTCGTCGGGGGCACTCAATCAGCCCCAGCATTTT. Translated, it gives CASSYSSGALNQPQHF.

This clonotype turned up a few times. The chain has TRBV20-1 and TRBJ2-7, with D perhaps matching TRBD1 (5 bases). Germline V CDR1 and CDR2: DFQATT, SNEGSKA (reference sequence). The germline V and J ends were trimmed by 5 bases and 0 bases, with 14 bases remaining between them. This CDR3 region has 14 residues. Here the CDR3 reads CSAPGRQISYEQYF. The CDR3 coding sequence is TGCAGTGCTCCAGGCCGACAGATCTCCTACGAGCAGTACTTC.

This clonotype was observed a single time. A much larger clone differs by one base, so this may be a read error. V usage is TRBV6-4 and J usage is TRBJ1-1; maybe TRBD1 (6 bases). The CDR3 has 13 amino acids. In germline, CDR1 is MRHNA, CDR2 SNTAGT. The chain's CDR3 is CASSEDSYTETFF. The CDR3 DNA reads TGTGCCAGCAGTGAGGACAGCTACACTGAAACTTTCTTT.

The chain joins TRBV7-2 to TRBJ2-3; 9 nucleotides match TRBD2. The CDR3 consists of 16 residues. V shed 2 bases and J 0 bases; nucleotides not matched to a gene: 3. CDR1 is SGHTA and CDR2 is FQGNSA in the germline V gene. The CDR3 spells CASSLLAGLSTDTQYF. The CDR3 DNA reads TGTGCCAGCAGCTTACTAGCGGGATTGAGCACAGATACGCAGTATTTT.

This chain links TRBV15 with TRBJ2-3, with no clear D. The CDR3 length is 15 residues. Trimming shortened V by 0 bases and J by 1 base, and 8 bases separated the two germline ends. Germline V gives CDR1 LNHNV, CDR2 YYDKDF (reference sequence). CDR3 in DNA: TGTGCCACCAGCAGAGATCGTGAGGGCACAGATACGCAGTATTTT. It encodes CATSRDREGTDTQYF.

This clonotype was detected only a few times. The chain has TRBV3-1 and TRBJ2-1, with 9 bases matching TRBD2. This CDR3 region has 21 residues. With V trimmed by 5 bases and J by 0 bases, 20 bases remained unmatched. Germline CDR1 reads LGHDT; CDR2 reads YNNKEL (reference sequence). Written as DNA, the CDR3 is TGTGCCAGCAGCTCATCGCCGACTAGCGGTGTACGAGGTTCCTCCTACAATGAGCAGTTCTTC. Its protein product is CASSSSPTSGVRGSSYNEQFF.

This clonotype has more than one count but fewer than ten. The chain has TRBV28 and TRBJ1-5, with no clear D. Trimming stripped 3 bases from V and 1 base from J, with 7 bases between. This CDR3 spans 14 amino acids. Germline V CDR1 and CDR2: MDHEN, SYDVKM. The CDR3 spells CASSFGQSNQPQHF. The CDR3 bases are TGTGCCAGCAGTTTTGGTCAGAGCAATCAGCCCCAGCATTTT.

A few counts support this clonotype. The rearrangement joins TRBV7-9 to TRBJ2-5, with TRBD1 matching over 8 bases. V shed 8 bases and J 4 bases; nucleotides not matched to a gene: 12. CDR1 SEHNR and CDR2 FQNEAQ come from the germline V gene (reference sequence). The CDR3 runs to 15 residues. In DNA form, the CDR3 reads TGTGCCAGCCAGCGAAGGACAGGGTTGGGAGAGACCCAGTACTTC. The encoded protein is CASQRRTGLGETQYF.

This clonotype was seen a few times. This chain joins TRBV28 and TRBJ1-5; D gene ambiguous. V was cut by 6 bases and J by 2 bases, with 14 bases left in between. The CDR3 covers 15 residues. Germline CDR1 reads MDHEN; CDR2 reads SYDVKM. CDR3 loop: CASREARRGNQPQHF. The CDR3, as DNA: TGTGCCAGCAGAGAGGCACGTCGGGGCAATCAGCCCCAGCATTTT.

This clonotype turned up a few times. This chain links TRBV5-6 with TRBJ1-5, with D unresolved. V shed 2 bases and J shed 3 bases, with 9 bases lying between them. Germline values: CDR1 SGHDT, CDR2 YYEEEE. This CDR3 comprises 14 residues. CDR3 residues: CASSLGRNNQPQHF. In DNA, the CDR3 is TGTGCCAGCAGCTTAGGACGGAACAATCAGCCCCAGCATTTT.